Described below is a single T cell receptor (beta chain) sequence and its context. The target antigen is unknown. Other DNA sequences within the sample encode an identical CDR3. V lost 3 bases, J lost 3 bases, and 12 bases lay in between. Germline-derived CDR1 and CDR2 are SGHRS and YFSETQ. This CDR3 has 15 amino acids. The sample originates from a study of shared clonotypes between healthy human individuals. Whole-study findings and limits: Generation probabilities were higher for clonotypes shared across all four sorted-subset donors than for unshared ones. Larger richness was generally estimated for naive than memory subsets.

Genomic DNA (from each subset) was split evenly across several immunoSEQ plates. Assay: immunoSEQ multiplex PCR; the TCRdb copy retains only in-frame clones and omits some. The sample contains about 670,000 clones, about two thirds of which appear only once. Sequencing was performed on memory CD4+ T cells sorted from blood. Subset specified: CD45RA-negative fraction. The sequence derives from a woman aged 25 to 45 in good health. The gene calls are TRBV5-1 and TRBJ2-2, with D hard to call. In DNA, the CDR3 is TGCGCCAGCAGCTCAGGAGATAGGGACACCGGGGAGCTGTTTTTT. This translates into CASSSGDRDTGELFF.